These T cell receptor beta chains were read from a single sample in a study of CD8 T cells in ankylosing spondylitis. From the 5' RACE reads, TCRdb called clonotypes with MiXCR, one entry per CDR3 protein. The repertoire holds approximately 350,000 distinct CDR3 sequences, with 20% to 25% as singletons. Sequencing input: blood, either unsorted or a sorted T cell fraction (not recorded which). The source is a male donor with ankylosing spondylitis or in good health (not recorded which). Each CDR3 is given without its conserved first and last residue. A D gene is named only where the DNA matches it firmly.

CDR3: ASSAGTGVGNIQY
D: TRBD1
J: TRBJ2-4
V: TRBV6-4

CDR3: ASRRGVFDEQY
D: .
J: TRBJ2-7
V: TRBV27

CDR3: ASSLQGRVHEQY
D: .
J: TRBJ2-7
V: TRBV12-3/TRBV12-4

CDR3: ASSPSATQETQY
D: .
J: TRBJ2-5
V: TRBV5-6

CDR3: ASNVRVGSNQPQH
D: .
J: TRBJ1-5
V: TRBV19

CDR3: ASSEYTAGGDTQY
D: TRBD1
J: TRBJ2-3
V: TRBV25-1

CDR3: ASEGDGTGSIVRTGELF
D: TRBD1
J: TRBJ2-2
V: TRBV6-1

CDR3: ASSFQGANYGYT
D: .
J: TRBJ1-2
V: TRBV12-3/TRBV12-4

CDR3: ASRETSVSSYEQY
D: TRBD2
J: TRBJ2-7
V: TRBV6-1

CDR3: AIRDRDYEQY
D: TRBD1
J: TRBJ2-7
V: TRBV10-3

CDR3: ASSYSDRGLYEQY
D: TRBD1
J: TRBJ2-7
V: TRBV6-5

CDR3: AWSGTSGDYTDTQY
D: TRBD2
J: TRBJ2-3
V: TRBV30

CDR3: ASSLGRFVAGENTGELF
D: TRBD2
J: TRBJ2-2
V: TRBV11-2

CDR3: AIFSLETGELF
D: .
J: TRBJ2-2
V: TRBV12-3/TRBV12-4

CDR3: ASSPKGLAGLMNTGELF
D: TRBD2
J: TRBJ2-2
V: TRBV7-3

CDR3: ASSLNSGNTIY
D: .
J: TRBJ1-3
V: TRBV7-7

CDR3: ASSEGKGGNEQF
D: .
J: TRBJ2-1
V: TRBV10-2

CDR3: ASTDFGDTQY
D: .
J: TRBJ2-3
V: TRBV12-3/TRBV12-4

CDR3: ASSRRDREVTDTQY
D: TRBD1
J: TRBJ2-3
V: TRBV28

CDR3: SARTGQETQY
D: TRBD1
J: TRBJ2-5
V: TRBV29-1

CDR3: ASSHDRGGYEQY
D: TRBD1
J: TRBJ2-7
V: TRBV12-3/TRBV12-4

CDR3: ASSILGSYNEQF
D: .
J: TRBJ2-1
V: TRBV7-9

CDR3: ASSLGRGRDIQY
D: .
J: TRBJ2-4
V: TRBV12-3/TRBV12-4

CDR3: ASSFVGYEQY
D: .
J: TRBJ2-7
V: TRBV5-5

CDR3: ASRLSGEETQY
D: TRBD2
J: TRBJ2-5
V: TRBV6-2/TRBV6-3

CDR3: ASSPLGTATEAF
D: TRBD1
J: TRBJ1-1
V: TRBV6-1

CDR3: ASRQRGFNYGYT
D: .
J: TRBJ1-2
V: TRBV12-3/TRBV12-4

CDR3: SASLDRGLDEQY
D: TRBD1
J: TRBJ2-7
V: TRBV20-1